The 21 T cell receptor beta chains below come from one sample, sequenced in a study of CD8 T cells in ankylosing spondylitis. TCRdb used MiXCR to reprocess the 5' RACE reads, holding one entry per CDR3 protein. This sample carries around 150,000 distinct CDR3 sequences, 6% to 8% of them seen once, and the ten largest clones take over 10%. The sample was blood, either unsorted or a sorted T cell fraction (not recorded which). The receptors come from a female donor with ankylosing spondylitis or in good health (not recorded which).

The J gene is TRBJ1-6, the V gene TRBV11-2; D remains ambiguous. Per germline, CDR1 SGHAT and CDR2 FQNNGV. V was clipped by 0 bases and J by 6 bases, with 15 bases between them. This CDR3 region has 17 residues. The CDR3: CASSLEPWTPGNSPLHF. For the CDR3, the DNA is TGTGCCAGCAGCTTAGAGCCGTGGACCCCGGGTAATTCACCCCTCCACTTT.

This clonotype was picked up many times. This rearrangement joins TRBV16 to TRBJ1-3; D is uncertain. Germline CDR1 KGHSY, CDR2 FQNENV. The CDR3 is 14 amino acids. Trimming shortened V by 2 bases and J by 7 bases, and 12 bases separated the two germline ends. CDR3 nucleotides: TGTGCCAGCAGCCAACGGTCCACGCCTAACACCATATATTTT. Translating it yields CASSQRSTPNTIYF.

This clonotype has ten or more counts. V and J are TRBV27 and TRBJ1-1, with D possibly TRBD1 on 6 matching bases. Germline assignment: CDR1 MNHEY and CDR2 SMNVEV (reference sequence). The CDR3 length is 15 residues. Deletions cut 0 bases from V and 6 bases from J, with 14 bases between. The CDR3 DNA reads TGTGCCAGCAGTTTATCCCGGGGGCGGATTGCTGAAGCTTTCTTT. It codes for CASSLSRGRIAEAFF.

The chain is built from TRBV11-2 and TRBJ2-2, with D possibly matching TRBD2 (7 bases). V was pared by 0 bases and J by 4 bases, with 9 bases between. Germline V gene lookup returns CDR1 SGHAT and CDR2 FQNNGV. The length of the CDR3 is 15 residues. The CDR3 nucleotides read TGTGCCAGCAGCTTAGACGGGGGGCCCACCGGGGAGCTGTTTTTT. Amino acids: CASSLDGGPTGELFF.

This clonotype was observed many times. This chain links TRBV24-1 with TRBJ2-7, with 9 bases fitting TRBD1. V lost 3 bases, J lost 6 bases, and 11 bases stayed unmatched. Germline CDR1 is KGHDR and CDR2 is SFDVKD. The CDR3 covers 16 residues. The CDR3 here is CATSDGGQGTLFEQYF. The CDR3 DNA sequence: TGTGCCACCAGTGATGGAGGACAGGGGACCCTATTCGAGCAGTACTTC.

There are many counts of this clonotype. This chain connects TRBV5-1 to TRBJ2-5; 7 nucleotides match TRBD2. Trimming cost V 6 bases and J 2 bases; bases outside gene matches: 10. CDR1 is SGHRS and CDR2 is YFSETQ in the germline V gene. The CDR3 is 15 amino acids. CDR3 in amino acids: CASTRSGGGQETQYF. The CDR3 DNA is TGCGCCAGCACTCGCTCGGGGGGAGGTCAAGAGACCCAGTACTTC.

This clonotype was found a few times. The chain has TRBV10-3 and TRBJ2-1, with 9 bases matching TRBD2. Germline values: CDR1 ENHRY, CDR2 SYGVKD. The CDR3 has 16 amino acids. V gave up 0 bases and J gave up 4 bases; unmatched junction bases: 4. The CDR3 DNA sequence: TGTGCCATCAGTGAGTCAATAGCGGGGGAGTACAATGAGCAGTTCTTC. Translating it yields CAISESIAGEYNEQFF.

This clonotype occurred many times. This rearrangement joins TRBV7-2 to TRBJ2-1; D unclear. The CDR3 extends over 11 amino acids. Trimming cost V 1 base and J 9 bases, with 4 bases left between them. Germline lookup yields CDR1 SGHTA and CDR2 FQGNSA. The CDR3 nucleotides are TGTGCCAGCAGCTTAGATACTGAGCAGTTCTTC. This translates into CASSLDTEQFF.

The table lists this clonotype with many counts. The chain recombines TRBV12-3 or TRBV12-4 with TRBJ1-3, with D possibly being TRBD1 (5 bases). This CDR3 contains 15 residues. V was clipped by 3 bases and J by 6 bases, with 15 bases between them. The CDR3 loop reads CASSFTGLLENTIYF. CDR3 sequence (DNA): TGTGCCAGCAGTTTCACAGGTCTACTGGAAAACACCATATATTTT.

This clonotype has ten or more counts. This chain uses TRBV12-3 or TRBV12-4 with TRBJ1-2; maybe TRBD1 (6 bases). V lost 5 bases and J lost 4, with 8 bases in between. CDR3 length: 12 residues. The CDR3 DNA reads TGTGCCAGCAGTGGACAGCTCTATGGCTACACCTTC. Protein: CASSGQLYGYTF.

This clonotype has just a few counts. The V call is TRBV7-9, the J call TRBJ2-7; TRBD2 agrees at 9 bases. The CDR3 is 13 amino acids. Trimming at V came to 5 bases and at J to 5 bases, leaving 4 bases not matched to a gene. The V gene's germline CDR1 is SEHNR and CDR2 FQNEAQ (reference sequence). CDR3 amino acids: CASSAGGWDEQYF. In nucleotides, the CDR3 is TGTGCCAGCAGCGCGGGGGGGTGGGACGAGCAGTACTTC.

This clonotype was observed many times. This chain connects TRBV6-5 to TRBJ1-5; D is ambiguous. The CDR3 spans 13 residues. Germline loops: CDR1 MNHEY, CDR2 SVGAGI. The ends were cut back, 3 bases at V and 4 bases at J, with 7 bases in the middle. CDR3 sequence: CASSYVGNQPQHF. In DNA, the CDR3 is TGTGCCAGCAGTTATGTGGGGAATCAGCCCCAGCATTTT.

The chain recombines TRBV24-1 with TRBJ1-2, with 8 bases aligning to TRBD1. Germline V gene sequence: CDR1 KGHDR, CDR2 SFDVKD. V lost 6 bases, J lost 6 bases, and 5 bases stayed unmatched. The CDR3 sequence is 13 residues long. CDR3 protein: CATSKGQANGYTF. The CDR3 nucleotides are TGTGCCACCAGTAAGGGACAGGCTAATGGCTACACCTTC.

There are many counts of this clonotype. The chain employs TRBV28 and TRBJ1-2, with 9 bases that match TRBD1. Per the germline V gene, CDR1 is MDHEN and CDR2 is SYDVKM. Trimming took 9 bases from V and 7 from J; bases not matched to a gene: 15. The CDR3 is made up of 15 amino acids. CDR3 in amino acids: CASTKSGTGWSGYTF. The CDR3 DNA sequence: TGTGCCAGTACAAAGAGCGGGACAGGGTGGAGTGGCTACACCTTC.

This clonotype was seen more than once but under ten times. The CDR3 loop is CASRFTHWGYGYTF. The CDR3 bases are TGTGCAAGTCGCTTCACCCACTGGGGCTATGGCTACACCTTC. The rearrangement joins TRBV12-2 to TRBJ1-2. TRBV12-2 is described as a pseudogene. CDR3 length: 14 amino acids.

This clonotype was seen many times. The rearrangement links TRBV5-1 to TRBJ1-1; tentative D call: TRBD1 (5 bases). The ends were cut back, 4 bases at V and 6 bases at J, with 16 bases in the middle. The germline V gene has CDR1 SGHRS and CDR2 YFSETQ. The CDR3 runs 14 residues. For the CDR3, the DNA is TGCGCCAGCAGCCCCCGCGAGGGGAGGGCTGAAGCTTTCTTT. Amino acids: CASSPREGRAEAFF. Combining the CDR3 with reference TRBV5-1 and TRBJ1-1 gives the whole variable domain KAGVTQTPRYLIKTRGQQVTLSCSPISGHRSVSWYQQTPGQGLQFLFEYFSETQRNKGNFPGRFSGRQFSNSRSEMNVSTLELGDSALYLCASSPREGRAEAFFGQGTRLTVV.

This clonotype was found many times. J is TRBJ1-2 and V is TRBV20-1; 7 nucleotides line up with TRBD1. The CDR3 covers 12 residues. The germline V gene encodes CDR1 DFQATT and CDR2 SNEGSKA (reference sequence). After removal of 7 bases from V and 8 bases from J, the junction contained 10 bases not matched to a gene. The CDR3 loop is CSGHRGPDGYTF. CDR3 bases: TGCAGTGGTCATAGGGGGCCGGACGGCTACACCTTC.

This clonotype was recorded many times. The chain has TRBV9 and TRBJ2-1; perhaps TRBD2 as D (6 bases). CDR1 and CDR2 from the germline V gene are SGDLS and YYNGEE. Trimming left V 4 bases short and J 5 bases short, with 16 bases between. CDR3 length: 15 amino acids. CDR3 loop: CASSPRVGGNNEQFF. DNA of the CDR3: TGTGCCAGCAGCCCGCGGGTAGGAGGGAACAATGAGCAGTTCTTC.

In its sample, this clonotype was seen many times. V and J are TRBV5-1 and TRBJ2-1; D is unclear. CDR3 length equals 13 residues. The V end was cut by 4 bases, the J end by 8 bases, with 13 bases between. The germline gives CDR1 SGHRS, CDR2 YFSETQ. The CDR3 coding sequence is TGCGCCAGCAGCCCTGAGGTAGGGTATGAGCAGTTCTTC. Translating gives CASSPEVGYEQFF.

This sequence joins TRBV7-3 and TRBJ1-1, with 9 positions matching TRBD1. The ends lost 1 base at V and 7 bases at J; junction bases unmatched: 1. The CDR3 is 13 residues long. CDR1 is SGHTA and CDR2 is FQGTGA in the germline V gene. The CDR3 bases are TGTGCCAGCAGCTTAATGGACAGGGGTGAAGCTTTCTTT. It yields the protein CASSLMDRGEAFF.

The chain combines TRBV11-1 with TRBJ2-3; TRBD2 matches 12 bases. This CDR3 comprises 18 residues. J gave up 5 bases and V 5 bases, and 14 bases lay outside the gene matches. Germline values: CDR1 SGHAT, CDR2 FQDESV (reference sequence). The CDR3 nucleotides are TGTGCCAGCAGCCAAATAAAACTAGCGGGGGGCGCAAGAGATACGCAGTATTTT. Residues: CASSQIKLAGGARDTQYF. The full variable domain, in which reference TRBV11-1 and TRBJ2-3 provide the parts outside the CDR3, is EAEVAQSPRYKITEKSQAVAFWCDPISGHATLYWYRQILGQGPELLVQFQDESVVDDSQLPKDRFSAERLKGVDSTLKIQPAELGDSAMYLCASSQIKLAGGARDTQYFGPGTRLTVL.